Each of the 5 T cell receptor beta chains below was sequenced from the same sample in a study of CD8 T cells in ankylosing spondylitis. TCRdb independently ran MiXCR on the 5' RACE reads; one entry per CDR3 protein. The sample contains roughly 230,000 distinct CDR3 sequences, 18% of which appear only once. The sample was blood, either unsorted or a sorted T cell fraction (not recorded which). These receptor sequences come from a male donor with ankylosing spondylitis or in good health (not recorded which).

This clonotype has a handful of counts. This chain links TRBV21-1 with TRBJ2-5. TRBV21-1 is flagged as a pseudogene. The length of the CDR3 is 12 residues. Here the CDR3 reads CARYQSQETQYF. The CDR3 region has the DNA TGTGCCAGGTACCAGAGCCAAGAGACCCAGTACTTC.

This clonotype appeared a few times. The chain employs TRBV11-2 and TRBJ2-1, with a tentative D call TRBD2 (6 bases). The V gene lost 1 base and the J gene lost 14 bases, with 15 bases spanning the gap. CDR3 length: 13 amino acids. CDR1 SGHAT and CDR2 FQNNGV come from the germline V gene. The CDR3 DNA follows: TGTGCCAGCAGCTTAGCGTGGGGGGACGGCAAGTTCTTC. Its protein is CASSLAWGDGKFF.

CDR3 sequence (DNA): TGTGCCAGCAGCTGGGAAGGGGAGGACTACGAGCAGTACTTC. It codes for CASSWEGEDYEQYF. J is TRBJ2-7 and V is TRBV7-9; TRBD2 might be the D (6 bases). Deletions cut 4 bases from V and 3 bases from J, with 13 bases between. CDR1 is SEHNR and CDR2 is FQNEAQ in the germline V gene (reference sequence). This CDR3 spans 14 amino acids.

This clonotype was found a few times. The chain uses TRBV4-1 and TRBJ2-7; D uncertain. The CDR3 spans 15 residues. Germline V gene lookup returns CDR1 MGHRA and CDR2 YSYEKL. Trimming left V 1 base short and J 0 bases short, with 10 bases between. CDR3 residues: CASSQGGQDSYEQYF. The CDR3 DNA reads TGCGCCAGCAGCCAAGGCGGCCAGGACTCCTACGAGCAGTACTTC.

This clonotype was observed at least ten times. The J gene is TRBJ2-1, the V gene TRBV6-5; 8 bases are shared with TRBD1. Germline CDR1 MNHEY, CDR2 SVGAGI. The CDR3 has 15 amino acids. V lost 0 bases and J lost 6; bases outside the gene matches: 4. The chain's CDR3 is CASSYSGTGINEQFF. DNA for the CDR3: TGTGCCAGCAGTTACTCGGGGACAGGAATCAATGAGCAGTTCTTC.